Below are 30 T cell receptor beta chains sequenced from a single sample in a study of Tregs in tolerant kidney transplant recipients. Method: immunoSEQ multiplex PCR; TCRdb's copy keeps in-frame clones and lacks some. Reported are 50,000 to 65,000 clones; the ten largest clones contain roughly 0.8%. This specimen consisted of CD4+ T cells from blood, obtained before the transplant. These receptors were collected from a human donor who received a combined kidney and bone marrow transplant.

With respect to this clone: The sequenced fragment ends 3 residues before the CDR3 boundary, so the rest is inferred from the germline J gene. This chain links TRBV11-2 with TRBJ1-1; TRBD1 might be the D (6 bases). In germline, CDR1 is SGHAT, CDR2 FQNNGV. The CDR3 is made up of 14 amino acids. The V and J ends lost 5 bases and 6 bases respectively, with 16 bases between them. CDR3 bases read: TGTGCCAGCAGCGCGCGTCGGGACACCGCTGAA. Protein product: CASSARRDTAE. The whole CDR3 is CASSARRDTAEAFF.

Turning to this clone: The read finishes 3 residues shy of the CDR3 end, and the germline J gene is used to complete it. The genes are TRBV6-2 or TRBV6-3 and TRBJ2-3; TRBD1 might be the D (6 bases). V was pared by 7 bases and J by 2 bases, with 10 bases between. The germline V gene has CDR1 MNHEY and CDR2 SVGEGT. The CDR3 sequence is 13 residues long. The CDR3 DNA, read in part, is TGTGCCAGCACGGACAGCCTCACAGATACG. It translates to CASTDSLTDT. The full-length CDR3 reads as CASTDSLTDTQYF.

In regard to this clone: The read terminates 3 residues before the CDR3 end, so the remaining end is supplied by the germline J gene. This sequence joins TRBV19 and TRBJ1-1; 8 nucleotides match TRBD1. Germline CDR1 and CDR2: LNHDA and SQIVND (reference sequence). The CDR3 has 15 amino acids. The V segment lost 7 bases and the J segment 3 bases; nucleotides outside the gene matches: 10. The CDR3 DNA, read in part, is TGTGCCAGTAACTCCAGGGGGCCTGGGGACACTGAA. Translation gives CASNSRGPGDTE. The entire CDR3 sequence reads CASNSRGPGDTEAFF.

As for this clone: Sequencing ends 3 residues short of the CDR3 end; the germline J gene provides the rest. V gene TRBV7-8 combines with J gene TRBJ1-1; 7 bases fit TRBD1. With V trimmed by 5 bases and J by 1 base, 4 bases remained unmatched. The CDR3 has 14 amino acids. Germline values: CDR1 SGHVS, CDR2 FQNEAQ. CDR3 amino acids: CASSAGTENTEAFF. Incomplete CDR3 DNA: TGTGCCAGCAGCGCCGGGACAGAGAACACTGAA.

Here the CDR3 reads CASLRGQRDTGELFF. The part of the CDR3 DNA that was read is TGTGCCAGCCTGAGGGGACAGAGAGACACCGGGGAG. The chain combines TRBV6-2 or TRBV6-3 with TRBJ2-2, with 7 bases lining up with TRBD1. The sequence runs out 3 residues before the end of the CDR3; the remainder is reconstructed from the germline J gene. Germline V lookup: CDR1 MNHEY, CDR2 SVGEGT. The trim removed 8 bases at V and 3 bases at J, leaving 9 bases unmatched. The CDR3 spans 15 residues.

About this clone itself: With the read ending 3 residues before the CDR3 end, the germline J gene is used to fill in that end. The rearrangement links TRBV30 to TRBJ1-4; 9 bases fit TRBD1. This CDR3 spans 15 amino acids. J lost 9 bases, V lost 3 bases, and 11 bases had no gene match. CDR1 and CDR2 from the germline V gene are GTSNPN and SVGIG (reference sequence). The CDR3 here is CAWRLTGGAKQKLFF. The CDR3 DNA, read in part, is TGTGCCTGGAGACTTACAGGGGGCGCGAAACAAAAA.

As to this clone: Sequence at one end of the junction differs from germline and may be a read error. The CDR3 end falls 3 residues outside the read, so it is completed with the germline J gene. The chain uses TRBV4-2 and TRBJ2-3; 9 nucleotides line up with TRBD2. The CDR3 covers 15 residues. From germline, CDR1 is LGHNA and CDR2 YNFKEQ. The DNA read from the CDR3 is TGCGCCAGCAGCCAAGCCGGGACTAGCATGCATACG. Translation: CASSQAGTSMHT. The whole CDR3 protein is CASSQAGTSMHTQYF.

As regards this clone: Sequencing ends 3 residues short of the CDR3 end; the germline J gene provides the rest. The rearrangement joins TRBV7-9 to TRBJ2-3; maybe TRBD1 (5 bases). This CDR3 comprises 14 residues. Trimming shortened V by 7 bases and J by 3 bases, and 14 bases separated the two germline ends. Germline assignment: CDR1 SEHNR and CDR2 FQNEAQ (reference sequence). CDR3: CASTPGYLTDTQYF. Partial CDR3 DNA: TGTGCCAGCACCCCAGGGTACCTGACAGATACG.

CDR3 region: CASSYYTGGWNEQFF. The part of the CDR3 DNA that was read is TGTGCCAGCAGCTACTACACAGGGGGTTGGAATGAG. J is TRBJ2-1 and V is TRBV7-2, with 8 nucleotides matching TRBD1. With the read ending 3 residues before the CDR3 end, the germline J gene is used to fill in that end. The ends lost 4 bases at V and 7 bases at J; junction bases unmatched: 9. Germline CDR1 SGHTA, CDR2 FQGNSA. This CDR3 spans 15 amino acids.

The CDR3 sequence is CSARRDKSRETQYF. The CDR3 bases that were read are TGCAGTGCTAGACGGGACAAAAGTCGGGAGACC. The chain carries TRBV20-1 and TRBJ2-5; D may be TRBD1 (6 bases). Read data end 3 residues before the CDR3 end; the end is taken from the germline J gene. The CDR3 contains 14 residues. V lost 2 bases, J lost 5 bases, and 15 bases lay in between. The germline CDR1 and CDR2 sequences are DFQATT and SNEGSKA (reference sequence).

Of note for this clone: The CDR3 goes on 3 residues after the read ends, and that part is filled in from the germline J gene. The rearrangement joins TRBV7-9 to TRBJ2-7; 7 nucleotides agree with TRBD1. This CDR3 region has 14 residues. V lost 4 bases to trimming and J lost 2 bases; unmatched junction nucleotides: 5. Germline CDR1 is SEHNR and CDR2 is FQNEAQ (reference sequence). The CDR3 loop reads CASSYGTEPYEQYF. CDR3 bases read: TGTGCCAGCAGCTATGGGACAGAGCCCTACGAG.

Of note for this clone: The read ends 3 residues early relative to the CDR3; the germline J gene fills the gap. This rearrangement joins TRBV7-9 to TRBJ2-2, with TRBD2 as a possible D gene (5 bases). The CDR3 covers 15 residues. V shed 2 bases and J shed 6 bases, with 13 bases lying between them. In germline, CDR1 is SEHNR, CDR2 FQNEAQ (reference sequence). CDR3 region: CASSLRGPSAGELFF. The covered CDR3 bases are TGTGCCAGCAGCTTAAGAGGGCCCTCGGCCGGGGAG.

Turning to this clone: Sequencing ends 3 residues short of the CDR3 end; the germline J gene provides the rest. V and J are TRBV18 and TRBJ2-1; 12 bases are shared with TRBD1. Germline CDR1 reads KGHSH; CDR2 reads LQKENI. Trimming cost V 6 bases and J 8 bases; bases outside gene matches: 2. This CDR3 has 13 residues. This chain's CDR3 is CASSGTGGDEQFF. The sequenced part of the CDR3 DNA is TGTGCCAGCTCCGGGACAGGGGGCGATGAG.

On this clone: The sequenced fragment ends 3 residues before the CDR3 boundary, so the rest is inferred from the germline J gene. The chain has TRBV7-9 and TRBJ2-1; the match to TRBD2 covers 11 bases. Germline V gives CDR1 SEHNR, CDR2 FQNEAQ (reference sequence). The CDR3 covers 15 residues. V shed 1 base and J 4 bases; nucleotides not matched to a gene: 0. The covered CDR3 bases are TGTGCCAGCAGCTTAGGACTAGCGGGATACAATGAG. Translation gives CASSLGLAGYNE. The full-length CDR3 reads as CASSLGLAGYNEQFF.

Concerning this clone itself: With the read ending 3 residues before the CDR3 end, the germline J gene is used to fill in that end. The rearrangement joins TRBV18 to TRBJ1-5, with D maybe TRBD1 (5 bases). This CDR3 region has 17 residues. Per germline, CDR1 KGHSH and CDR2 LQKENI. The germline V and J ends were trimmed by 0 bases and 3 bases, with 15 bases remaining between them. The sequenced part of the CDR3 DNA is TGTGCCAGCTCACCACCGAGGGGTAGGGGCTTCAATCAGCCC. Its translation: CASSPPRGRGFNQP. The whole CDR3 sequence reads CASSPPRGRGFNQPQHF.

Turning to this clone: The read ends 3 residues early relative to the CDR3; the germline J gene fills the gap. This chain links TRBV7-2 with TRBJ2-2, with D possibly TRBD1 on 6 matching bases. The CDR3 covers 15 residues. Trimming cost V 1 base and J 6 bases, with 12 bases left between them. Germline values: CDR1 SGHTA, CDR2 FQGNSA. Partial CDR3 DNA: TGTGCCAGCAGCTTAGGGGCAGGGGAGTCCGGGGAG. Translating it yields CASSLGAGESGE. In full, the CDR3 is CASSLGAGESGELFF.

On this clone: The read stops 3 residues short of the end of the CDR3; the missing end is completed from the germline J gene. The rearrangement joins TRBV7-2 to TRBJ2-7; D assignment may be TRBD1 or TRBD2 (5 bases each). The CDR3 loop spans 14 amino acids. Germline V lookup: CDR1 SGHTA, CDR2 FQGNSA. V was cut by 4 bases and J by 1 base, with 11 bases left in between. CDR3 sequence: CASSSSRESYEQYF. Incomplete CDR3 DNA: TGTGCCAGCAGCTCCAGCAGGGAGTCCTACGAG.

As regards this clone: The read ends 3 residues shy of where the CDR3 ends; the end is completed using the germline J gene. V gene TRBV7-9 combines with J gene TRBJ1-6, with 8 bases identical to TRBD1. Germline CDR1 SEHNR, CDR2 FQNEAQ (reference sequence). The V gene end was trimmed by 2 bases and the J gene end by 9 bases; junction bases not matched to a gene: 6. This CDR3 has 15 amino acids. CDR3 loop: CASSLSGGVGSPLHF. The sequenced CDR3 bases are TGTGCCAGCAGCTTATCAGGGGGCGTGGGTTCACCC. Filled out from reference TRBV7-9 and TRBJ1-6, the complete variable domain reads DTGVSQNPRHKITKRGQNVTFRCDPISEHNRLYWYRQTLGQGPEFLTYFQNEAQLEKSRLLSDRFSAERPKGSFSTLEIQRTEQGDSAMYLCASSLSGGVGSPLHFGNGTRLTVT.

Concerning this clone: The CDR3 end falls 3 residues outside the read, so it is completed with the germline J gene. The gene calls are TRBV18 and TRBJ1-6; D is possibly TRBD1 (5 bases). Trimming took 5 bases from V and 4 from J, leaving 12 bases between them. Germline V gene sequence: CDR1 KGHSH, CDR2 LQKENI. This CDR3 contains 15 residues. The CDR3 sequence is CASSEGVVYNSPLHF. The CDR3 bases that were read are TGTGCCAGCTCAGAAGGGGTCGTATATAATTCACCC.

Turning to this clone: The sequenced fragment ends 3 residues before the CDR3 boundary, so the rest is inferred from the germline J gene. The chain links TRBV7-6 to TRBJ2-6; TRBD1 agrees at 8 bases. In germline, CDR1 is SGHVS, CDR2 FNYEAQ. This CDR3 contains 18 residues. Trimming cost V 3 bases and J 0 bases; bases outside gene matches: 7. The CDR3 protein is CASSFVGQAYSGANVLTF. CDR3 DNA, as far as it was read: TGTGCCAGCAGCTTCGTGGGACAGGCGTACTCTGGGGCCAACGTC.

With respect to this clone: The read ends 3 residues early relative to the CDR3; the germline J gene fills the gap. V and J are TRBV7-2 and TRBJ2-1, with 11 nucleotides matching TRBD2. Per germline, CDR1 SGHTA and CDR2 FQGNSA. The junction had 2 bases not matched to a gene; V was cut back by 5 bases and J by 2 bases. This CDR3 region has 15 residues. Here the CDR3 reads CASSPSGRPYNEQFF. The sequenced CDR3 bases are TGTGCCAGCAGCCCTAGCGGGAGGCCCTACAATGAG.

The CDR3 bases that were read are TGTGCCAGCTCACCATCGGCAGGAAAGAACACTGAA. As protein: CASSPSAGKNTE. The full CDR3 reads CASSPSAGKNTEAFF. The chain employs TRBV18 and TRBJ1-1; D ambiguous. The read falls 3 residues short of the CDR3 end, and the missing part is taken from the germline J gene. Germline assignment: CDR1 KGHSH and CDR2 LQKENI. V was trimmed by 2 bases and J by 1 base, leaving 11 bases between them. The CDR3 is 15 amino acids.

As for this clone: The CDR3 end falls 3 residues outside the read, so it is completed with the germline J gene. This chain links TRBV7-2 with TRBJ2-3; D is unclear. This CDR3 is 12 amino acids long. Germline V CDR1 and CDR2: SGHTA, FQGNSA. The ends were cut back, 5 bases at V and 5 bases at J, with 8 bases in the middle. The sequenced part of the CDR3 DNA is TGTGCCAGCAGCCCCCCGCGAGATACG. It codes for CASSPPRDT. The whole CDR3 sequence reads CASSPPRDTQYF.

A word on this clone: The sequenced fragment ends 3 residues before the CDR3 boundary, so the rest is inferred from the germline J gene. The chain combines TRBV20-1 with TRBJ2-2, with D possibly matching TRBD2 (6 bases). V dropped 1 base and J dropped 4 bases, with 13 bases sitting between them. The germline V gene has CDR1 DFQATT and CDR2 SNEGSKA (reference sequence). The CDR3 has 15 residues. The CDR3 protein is CSARAAGRLTGELFF. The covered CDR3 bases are TGCAGTGCTAGAGCAGCGGGCAGGCTCACCGGGGAG.

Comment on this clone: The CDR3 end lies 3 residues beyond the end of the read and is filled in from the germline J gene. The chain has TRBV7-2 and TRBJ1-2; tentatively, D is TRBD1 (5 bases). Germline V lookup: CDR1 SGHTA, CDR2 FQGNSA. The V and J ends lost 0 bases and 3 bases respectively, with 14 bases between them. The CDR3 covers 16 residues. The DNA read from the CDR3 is TGTGCCAGCAGCTTAGCGTCCGGGCAGGGCCACTATGGC. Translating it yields CASSLASGQGHYG. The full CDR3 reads CASSLASGQGHYGYTF.

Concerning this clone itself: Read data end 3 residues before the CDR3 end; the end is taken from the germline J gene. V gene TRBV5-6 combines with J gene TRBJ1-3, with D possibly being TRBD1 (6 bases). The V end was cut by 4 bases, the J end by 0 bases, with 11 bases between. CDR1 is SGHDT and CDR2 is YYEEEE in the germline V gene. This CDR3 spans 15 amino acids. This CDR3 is CASSLWTVSGNTIYF. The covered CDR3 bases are TGTGCCAGCAGCCTTTGGACAGTCTCTGGAAACACC.

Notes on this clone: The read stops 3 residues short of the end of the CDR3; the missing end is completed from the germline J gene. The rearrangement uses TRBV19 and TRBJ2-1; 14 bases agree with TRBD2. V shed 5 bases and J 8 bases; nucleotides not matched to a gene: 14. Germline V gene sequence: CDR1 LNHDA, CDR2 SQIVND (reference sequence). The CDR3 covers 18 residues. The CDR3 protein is CASSWAQGLAGVAHEQFF. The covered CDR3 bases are TGTGCCAGTAGTTGGGCCCAGGGACTAGCGGGAGTGGCCCATGAG.

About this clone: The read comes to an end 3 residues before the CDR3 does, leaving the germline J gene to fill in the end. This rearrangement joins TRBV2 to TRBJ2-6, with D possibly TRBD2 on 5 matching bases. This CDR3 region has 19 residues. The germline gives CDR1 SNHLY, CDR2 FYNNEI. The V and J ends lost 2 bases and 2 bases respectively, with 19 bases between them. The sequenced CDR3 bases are TGTGCCAGCAGTGAATCTCCTATCCCGGCGGGCCCTGGGGCCAACGTC. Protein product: CASSESPIPAGPGANV. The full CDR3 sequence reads CASSESPIPAGPGANVLTF.

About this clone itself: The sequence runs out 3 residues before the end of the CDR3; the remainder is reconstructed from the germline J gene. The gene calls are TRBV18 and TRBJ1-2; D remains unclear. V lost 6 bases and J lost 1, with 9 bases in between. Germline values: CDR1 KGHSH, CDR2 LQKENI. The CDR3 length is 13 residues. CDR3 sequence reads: CASSPTYNYGYTF. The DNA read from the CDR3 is TGTGCCAGCTCCCCTACGTATAACTATGGC.

The covered CDR3 bases are TGCAGCGTTGAGAGGACCGGGCGGGCCGGCGATGAG. It translates to CSVERTGRAGDE. The complete CDR3 protein is CSVERTGRAGDEQFF. The chain recombines TRBV29-1 with TRBJ2-1; D possibly corresponds to TRBD2 (5 bases). Coverage ceases 3 residues before the CDR3 finishes, and the germline J gene fills in the end. V lost 3 bases and J lost 8, with 20 bases in between. Germline lookup yields CDR1 SQVTM and CDR2 ANQGSEA. The length of the CDR3 is 15 residues.